The 3 T cell receptor beta chains below all came from one sample that was sequenced in a study of response to subunit inactivated influenza vaccine. TCRdb re-called the RT-PCR reads through MiXCR, storing one row per CDR3 protein. The sample yields about 780,000 distinct CDR3 sequences, roughly 18% seen once. The sample consisted of PBMCs from blood, taken more than 4 days after vaccination. These receptors all come from a man in his fifties or sixties who received an inactivated influenza vaccine.

The CDR3 sequence is CASSLVGYQETQYF. The DNA of the CDR3 is TGTGCCAGCAGCCTGGTGGGGTACCAAGAGACCCAGTACTTC. V is TRBV12-3 or TRBV12-4 and J is TRBJ2-5; D is undetermined. This CDR3 is 14 amino acids long. Trimming pared 6 bases from V and 0 bases from J, leaving 11 bases between.

This rearrangement joins TRBV20-1 to TRBJ2-2; D is perhaps TRBD1 (6 bases). CDR1 is DFQATT and CDR2 is SNEGSKA in the germline V gene (reference sequence). The CDR3 is made up of 13 amino acids. V was cut by 5 bases and J by 6 bases, with 13 bases left in between. CDR3 amino acids: CSAATGQAGELFF. The CDR3 DNA reads TGCAGTGCTGCGACAGGTCAAGCCGGGGAGCTGTTTTTT.

The rearrangement links TRBV9 to TRBJ2-3; the D is unclear. The CDR3 contains 14 residues. Between the trimmed V and J ends, which lost 5 bases and 0 bases, there was a span of 10 bases. CDR1 is SGDLS and CDR2 is YYNGEE in the germline V gene. The chain's CDR3 is CASSKTGSTDTQYF. CDR3 coding DNA: TGTGCCAGCAGTAAGACTGGGAGCACAGATACGCAGTATTTT.